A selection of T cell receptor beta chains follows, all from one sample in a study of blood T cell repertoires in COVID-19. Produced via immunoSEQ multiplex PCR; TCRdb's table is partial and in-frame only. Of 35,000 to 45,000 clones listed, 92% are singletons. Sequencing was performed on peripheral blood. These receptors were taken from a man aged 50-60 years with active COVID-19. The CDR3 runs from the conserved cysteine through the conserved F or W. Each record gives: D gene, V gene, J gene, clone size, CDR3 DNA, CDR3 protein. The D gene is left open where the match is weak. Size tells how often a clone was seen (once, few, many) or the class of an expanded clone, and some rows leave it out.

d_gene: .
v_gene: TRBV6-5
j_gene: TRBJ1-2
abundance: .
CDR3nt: TGTGCCAGCAGTTACTCGACAACAGGACGTGGCTATGGCTACACCTTC
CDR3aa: CASSYSTTGRGYGYTF

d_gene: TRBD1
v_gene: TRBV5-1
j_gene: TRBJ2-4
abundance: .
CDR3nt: TGCGCCAGCAGCAGTGGACAGGACCCTCTAGCCAAAAACATTCAGTACTTC
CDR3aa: CASSSGQDPLAKNIQYF

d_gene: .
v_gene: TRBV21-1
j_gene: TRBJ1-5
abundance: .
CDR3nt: TGTGCCAGCAGCAAAGGCCGGAGGGGTAATCAGCCCCAGCATTTT
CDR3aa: CASSKGRRGNQPQHF

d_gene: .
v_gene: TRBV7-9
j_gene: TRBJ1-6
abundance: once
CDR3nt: TGTGCCAGCAGCCACGGGTCAGACTTGAGCTCCTATAATTCACCCCTCCACTTT
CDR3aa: CASSHGSDLSSYNSPLHF

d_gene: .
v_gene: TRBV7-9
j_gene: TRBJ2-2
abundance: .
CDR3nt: TGTGCCAGCAGCCTACTAGGAGACGGGGAGCTGTTTTTT
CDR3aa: CASSLLGDGELFF

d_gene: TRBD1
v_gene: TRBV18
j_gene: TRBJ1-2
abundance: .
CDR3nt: TGTGCCAGCTCACCTCTGGTGGACAGGGCGTCCTATGGCTACACCTTC
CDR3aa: CASSPLVDRASYGYTF

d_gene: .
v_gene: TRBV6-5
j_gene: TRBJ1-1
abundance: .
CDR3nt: TGTGCCAGCAGCTCAGGGTTCCACAGGGACACTGAAGCTTTCTTT
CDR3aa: CASSSGFHRDTEAFF

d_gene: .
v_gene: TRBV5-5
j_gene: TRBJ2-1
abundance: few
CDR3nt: TGTGCCAGCAGCTTGGCTAGGTCGAGTAATGAGCAGTTCTTC
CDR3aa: CASSLARSSNEQFF

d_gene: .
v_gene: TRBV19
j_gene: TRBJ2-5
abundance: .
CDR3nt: TGTGCCAGTAGTGTCGGCCAGGGAACGGAGACCCAGTACTTC
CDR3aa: CASSVGQGTETQYF

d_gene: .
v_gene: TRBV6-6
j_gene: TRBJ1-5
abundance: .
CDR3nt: TGTGCCAGCAGTGGGGGGATGGGCAATCAGCCCCAGCATTTT
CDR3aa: CASSGGMGNQPQHF

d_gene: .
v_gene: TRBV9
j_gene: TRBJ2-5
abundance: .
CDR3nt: TGTGCCAGCAGTCGGACAGAGTCACGGACCCAGTACTTC
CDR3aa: CASSRTESRTQYF

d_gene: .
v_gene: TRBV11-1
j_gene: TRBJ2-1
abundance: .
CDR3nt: TGTGCCAGCAGCTTGGCGCAGGGCGTGGTCCATGAGCAGTTCTTC
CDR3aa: CASSLAQGVVHEQFF

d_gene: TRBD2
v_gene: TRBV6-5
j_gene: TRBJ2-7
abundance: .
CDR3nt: TGTGCCAGCAGTATTACTAGCGGGAGCTCGAGCGAGCAGTACTTC
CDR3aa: CASSITSGSSSEQYF

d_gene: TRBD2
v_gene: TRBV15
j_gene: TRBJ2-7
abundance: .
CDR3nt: TGTGCCACCAGCAGAGAATTAGCGGGAGTCTACGAGCAGTACTTC
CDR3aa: CATSRELAGVYEQYF

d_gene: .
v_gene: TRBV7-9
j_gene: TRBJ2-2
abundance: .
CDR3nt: TGTGCCAGCCTCCTCGCCCCAGGGGAACCCGGGGAGCTGTTTTTT
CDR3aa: CASLLAPGEPGELFF